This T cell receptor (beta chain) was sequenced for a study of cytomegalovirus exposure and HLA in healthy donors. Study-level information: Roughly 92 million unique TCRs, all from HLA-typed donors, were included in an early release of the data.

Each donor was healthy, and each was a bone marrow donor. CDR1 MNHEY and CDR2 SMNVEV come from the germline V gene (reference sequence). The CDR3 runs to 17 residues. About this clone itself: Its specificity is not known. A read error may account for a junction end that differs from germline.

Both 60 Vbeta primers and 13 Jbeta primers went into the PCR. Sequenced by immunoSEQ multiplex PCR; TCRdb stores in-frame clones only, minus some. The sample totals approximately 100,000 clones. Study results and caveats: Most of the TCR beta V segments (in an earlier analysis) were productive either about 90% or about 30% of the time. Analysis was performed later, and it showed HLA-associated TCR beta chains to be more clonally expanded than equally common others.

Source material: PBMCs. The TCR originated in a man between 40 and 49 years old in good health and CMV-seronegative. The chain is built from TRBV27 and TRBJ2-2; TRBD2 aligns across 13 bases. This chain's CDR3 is CASSPLGLAGVGGKLFF. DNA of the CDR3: TGTGCCAGCAGTCCCCTAGGACTAGCGGGAGTAGGCGGGAAGCTGTTTTTT.